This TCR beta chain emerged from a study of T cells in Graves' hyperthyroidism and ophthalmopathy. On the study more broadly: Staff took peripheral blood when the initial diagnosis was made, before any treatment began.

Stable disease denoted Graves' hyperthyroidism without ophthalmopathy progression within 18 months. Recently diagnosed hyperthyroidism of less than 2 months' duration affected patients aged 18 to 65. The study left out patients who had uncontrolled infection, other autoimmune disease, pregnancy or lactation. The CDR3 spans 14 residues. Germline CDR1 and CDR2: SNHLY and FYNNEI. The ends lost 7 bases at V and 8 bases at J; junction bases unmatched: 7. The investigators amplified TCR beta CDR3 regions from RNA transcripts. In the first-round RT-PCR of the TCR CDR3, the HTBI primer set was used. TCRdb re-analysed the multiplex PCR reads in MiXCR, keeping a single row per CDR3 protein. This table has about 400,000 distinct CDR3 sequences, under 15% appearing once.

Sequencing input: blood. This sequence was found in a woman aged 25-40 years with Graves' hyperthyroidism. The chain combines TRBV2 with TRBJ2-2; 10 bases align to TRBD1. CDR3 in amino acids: CASTWTGGRGELFF. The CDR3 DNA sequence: TGTGCCAGCACTTGGACAGGGGGTCGAGGGGAGCTGTTTTTT.